The 27 T cell receptor beta chains presented below share a single source sample, sequenced in a study of identical twins. Each CDR3 protein gets one entry after TCRdb re-called the 5' RACE reads with MiXCR. Of hundreds of thousands of distinct CDR3 sequences in the sample, about 14% are singletons; the top ten hold 8.5% to 10%. The sequenced sample was memory (CD45RO+) T cells sorted from blood. The receptors here all came from a woman aged 18-29 years in good health.

This chain connects TRBV6-1 to TRBJ1-5, with D perhaps matching TRBD1 (6 bases). The CDR3 runs 15 residues. The V gene lost 6 bases and the J gene lost 5 bases, with 17 bases spanning the gap. Per germline, CDR1 MNHNS and CDR2 SASEGT. For the CDR3, the DNA is TGTGCCAGCAGAAATGGACAGCTAGATGATCAGCCCCAGCATTTT. It codes for CASRNGQLDDQPQHF.

This clonotype has more than one count but fewer than ten. V and J are TRBV2 and TRBJ1-2; D is uncertain. The length of the CDR3 is 14 residues. Trimming pared 7 bases from V and 8 bases from J, leaving 20 bases between. CDR1 SNHLY and CDR2 FYNNEI come from the germline V gene. CDR3 amino acids: CASTVGRKIGGYTF. CDR3 nucleotide sequence: TGTGCCAGCACCGTCGGGCGGAAGATTGGAGGCTACACCTTC.

The rearrangement uses TRBV6-2 or TRBV6-3 and TRBJ1-6, with TRBD1 as a possible D gene (6 bases). Germline loops: CDR1 MNHEY, CDR2 SVGEGT. Between the trimmed V and J ends, which lost 7 bases and 4 bases, there was a span of 11 bases. The CDR3 length is 14 residues. The CDR3 DNA is TGTGCCAGCATTCAAGGGGGGTATAATTCACCCCTCCACTTT. It codes for CASIQGGYNSPLHF.

This clonotype was seen more than once but under ten times. This chain connects TRBV5-1 to TRBJ2-7; 8 nucleotides agree with TRBD2. Losses at the gene ends were 4 bases for V and 3 bases for J; bases not matched to a gene: 6. This CDR3 comprises 14 residues. Germline V gene sequence: CDR1 SGHRS, CDR2 YFSETQ. The CDR3, as DNA: TGCGCCAGCAGCGGGGGAAGCGGGAGCTACGAGCAGTACTTC. Protein product: CASSGGSGSYEQYF.

This rearrangement joins TRBV5-1 to TRBJ2-2; unclear D gene. Trimming took 5 bases from V and 2 from J, leaving 7 bases between them. This CDR3 is 13 amino acids long. Germline loops: CDR1 SGHRS, CDR2 YFSETQ. The CDR3 spells CASRGGNTGELFF. The CDR3 region has the DNA TGCGCCAGCAGAGGTGGCAACACCGGGGAGCTGTTTTTT.

The chain couples TRBV5-1 to TRBJ2-3; D is possibly TRBD1 or TRBD2 (6 bases each). With 0 bases removed from V and 1 base from J, the gap between germline ends came to 15 bases. There are 17 residues in the CDR3. Germline V gives CDR1 SGHRS, CDR2 YFSETQ. The CDR3 protein is CASSLAGGVGGTDTQYF. CDR3 nucleotide sequence: TGCGCCAGCAGCTTGGCCGGGGGCGTAGGGGGCACAGATACGCAGTATTTT.

This chain uses TRBV19 with TRBJ2-1; D is uncertain. This CDR3 region has 14 residues. Germline assignment: CDR1 LNHDA and CDR2 SQIVND (reference sequence). The V gene lost 7 bases and the J gene lost 0 bases, with 10 bases spanning the gap. The CDR3 reads CASTQDLSYNEQFF. DNA for the CDR3: TGTGCCAGTACTCAGGACCTCTCCTACAATGAGCAGTTCTTC.

This rearrangement joins TRBV30 to TRBJ2-6; D call uncertain. Germline values: CDR1 GTSNPN, CDR2 SVGIG (reference sequence). CDR3 length: 13 residues. Trimming left V 5 bases short and J 4 bases short, with 9 bases between. The CDR3 DNA reads as TGTGCCTGGGGGATCCGGGGGGCCAACGTCCTGACTTTC. Its translation: CAWGIRGANVLTF.

This clonotype was picked up a small number of times. The chain combines TRBV12-3 or TRBV12-4 with TRBJ1-1; the D is unclear. Trimming pared 3 bases from V and 0 bases from J, leaving 8 bases between. This CDR3 is 14 amino acids long. CDR3 DNA: TGTGCCAGCAGTTTTGGACGGTTGAACACTGAAGCTTTCTTT. Its translation: CASSFGRLNTEAFF.

This chain joins TRBV5-1 and TRBJ1-6; TRBD1 might be the D (5 bases). This CDR3 is 14 amino acids long. CDR1 SGHRS and CDR2 YFSETQ come from the germline V gene. V lost 0 bases and J lost 9, with 10 bases in between. The CDR3 region has the DNA TGCGCCAGCAGCTTGGGACAGTTCCGTTCACCCCTCCACTTT. Translated, it gives CASSLGQFRSPLHF. Full variable domain (outside the CDR3, taken from reference TRBV5-1 and TRBJ1-6): KAGVTQTPRYLIKTRGQQVTLSCSPISGHRSVSWYQQTPGQGLQFLFEYFSETQRNKGNFPGRFSGRQFSNSRSEMNVSTLELGDSALYLCASSLGQFRSPLHFGNGTRLTVT.

This clonotype was counted at least ten times. The V and J genes are TRBV6-4 and TRBJ2-3; D call uncertain. The CDR3 is 13 amino acids. Germline lookup yields CDR1 MRHNA and CDR2 SNTAGT. Deletions cut 4 bases from V and 2 bases from J, with 7 bases between. The CDR3 bases are TGTGCCAGCAGTGCGTCACCCACAGATACGCAGTATTTT. This encodes CASSASPTDTQYF.

The chain has TRBV20-1 and TRBJ2-1; D unresolved. The CDR3 totals 11 residues. Germline CDR1 and CDR2: DFQATT and SNEGSKA (reference sequence). V gave up 3 bases and J gave up 8 bases, with 8 bases separating them. In nucleotides, the CDR3 is TGCAGTGCTAGGGCGGAAGATGAGCAGTTCTTC. Encoded protein: CSARAEDEQFF.

This clonotype was picked up many times. V usage is TRBV7-9 and J usage is TRBJ2-5; D call uncertain. Germline V gene sequence: CDR1 SEHNR, CDR2 FQNEAQ (reference sequence). Trimming took 1 base from V and 4 from J, leaving 7 bases between them. This CDR3 comprises 13 residues. The CDR3 reads CASSLEVRETQYF. CDR3 coding DNA: TGTGCCAGCAGCTTAGAAGTCCGAGAGACCCAGTACTTC. Based on the CDR3 plus reference TRBV7-9 and TRBJ2-5, the full variable domain is DTGVSQNPRHKITKRGQNVTFRCDPISEHNRLYWYRQTLGQGPEFLTYFQNEAQLEKSRLLSDRFSAERPKGSFSTLEIQRTEQGDSAMYLCASSLEVRETQYFGPGTRLLVL.

The rearrangement uses TRBV14 and TRBJ1-1; 9 nucleotides agree with TRBD1. The germline V gene encodes CDR1 SGHDN and CDR2 FVKESK. V gave up 4 bases and J gave up 0 bases; unmatched junction bases: 6. The CDR3 consists of 16 residues. The CDR3 DNA follows: TGTGCCAGCAGCCGTCCCGGGACAGGGTTGAACACTGAAGCTTTCTTT. Translating gives CASSRPGTGLNTEAFF.

This clonotype has at least ten counts. The chain joins TRBV6-5 to TRBJ1-1; 7 nucleotides align to TRBD1. The CDR3 sequence is 12 residues long. Germline lookup yields CDR1 MNHEY and CDR2 SVGAGI. V was pared by 5 bases and J by 5 bases, with 2 bases of the junction left unmatched. The CDR3 protein is CASSHRGTEAFF. DNA of the CDR3: TGTGCCAGCAGTCACAGGGGAACTGAAGCTTTCTTT.

CDR3: CASSPIPGPSEQFF. The CDR3 DNA sequence: TGTGCCAGCAGCCCCATTCCGGGGCCTAGTGAGCAGTTCTTC. The rearrangement joins TRBV3-1 to TRBJ2-1; either TRBD1 or TRBD2 may fit D (5 bases each). The germline CDR1 and CDR2 sequences are LGHDT and YNNKEL (reference sequence). The CDR3 has 14 amino acids. Trimming left V 4 bases short and J 9 bases short, with 16 bases between.

This clonotype appeared a few times. The V call is TRBV6-1, the J call TRBJ1-1; possible D gene TRBD1, 6 bases. Trimming stripped 5 bases from V and 4 bases from J, with 11 bases between. This CDR3 region has 13 residues. Germline CDR1 is MNHNS and CDR2 is SASEGT. CDR3 bases: TGTGCCAGCAGTAAAAGACAGGCCACTGAAGCTTTCTTT. It yields the protein CASSKRQATEAFF.

This sequence joins TRBV10-3 and TRBJ1-2; 9 nucleotides agree with TRBD1. The CDR3 is made up of 15 amino acids. The junction had 9 bases not matched to a gene; V was cut back by 6 bases and J by 4 bases. Germline CDR1 ENHRY, CDR2 SYGVKD. The CDR3 loop is CAIRLRDRDFYGYTF. The CDR3 DNA reads as TGTGCCATCAGGCTCCGGGACAGGGACTTCTATGGCTACACCTTC.

The V and J genes are TRBV5-1 and TRBJ2-7; 9 positions agree with TRBD1. This CDR3 contains 16 residues. CDR1 SGHRS and CDR2 YFSETQ come from the germline V gene. J gave up 6 bases and V 2 bases, and 12 bases lay outside the gene matches. The CDR3 bases are TGCGCCAGCAGCTTTATCCCGGGACAGGGAGAAGTCGAGCAGTACTTC. It translates to CASSFIPGQGEVEQYF.

The chain couples TRBV7-8 to TRBJ1-2, with D unclear. Germline V gene sequence: CDR1 SGHVS, CDR2 FQNEAQ. This CDR3 is built from 12 residues. V lost 9 bases to trimming and J lost 1 base, with 9 bases between them. The CDR3 protein is CASGSSNYGYTF. The CDR3 DNA reads TGTGCCAGTGGTTCAAGTAACTATGGCTACACCTTC.

This clonotype was observed a handful of times. CDR3 coding DNA: TGTGCCAGCAGTGAAGTGGAGGGCAGAGGTGGCTACACCTTC. Its protein is CASSEVEGRGGYTF. The chain links TRBV6-1 to TRBJ1-2; D gene unclear. CDR1 is MNHNS and CDR2 is SASEGT in the germline V gene. This CDR3 has 14 residues. The V gene lost 1 base and the J gene lost 7 bases, with 13 bases spanning the gap.

This clonotype was picked up many times. The rearrangement uses TRBV6-1 and TRBJ1-1; no definite D call. Trimming left V 11 bases short and J 7 bases short, with 20 bases between. The CDR3 spans 13 residues. Germline V lookup: CDR1 MNHNS, CDR2 SASEGT. As DNA, the CDR3 is TGTGCCGTCGCTAGGACTCCTGAGGGTGAAGCTTTCTTT. This gives the protein CAVARTPEGEAFF.

This sequence joins TRBV30 and TRBJ2-5, with D perhaps given as TRBD1 or TRBD2 (6 bases each). The germline gives CDR1 GTSNPN, CDR2 SVGIG (reference sequence). The V end lost 1 base, the J end lost 4 bases, and 10 bases lay between the germline ends. This CDR3 spans 13 amino acids. For the CDR3, the DNA is TGTGCCTGGAGTGGGGGGGCGGGAGAGACCCAGTACTTC. Translating it yields CAWSGGAGETQYF.

This clonotype was detected many times. V gene TRBV12-3 or TRBV12-4 combines with J gene TRBJ2-3; 10 bases are shared with TRBD2. V shed 1 base, J shed 5 bases, and the junction held 9 bases outside the gene matches. This CDR3 contains 17 residues. The CDR3 nucleotides read TGTGCCAGCAGTTTAGGTACGCTAGCGGGAGTTGAAGATACGCAGTATTTT. It is translated as CASSLGTLAGVEDTQYF.

The rearrangement uses TRBV7-6 and TRBJ2-3, with 9 bases that match TRBD1. The germline CDR1 and CDR2 sequences are SGHVS and FNYEAQ. The V segment lost 5 bases and the J segment 1 base; nucleotides outside the gene matches: 7. CDR3 size: 16 residues. The DNA of the CDR3 is TGTGCCAGCAGCCGCGGGACAGGGAGTCGCACAGATACGCAGTATTTT. Its translation is CASSRGTGSRTDTQYF.

V gene TRBV6-5 combines with J gene TRBJ2-7; no firm D call. The CDR3 is 11 residues long. Germline V gene data show CDR1 as MNHEY and CDR2 as SVGAGI. The germline V and J ends were trimmed by 6 bases and 7 bases, with 10 bases remaining between them. This chain's CDR3 is CASSSLVEQYF. The CDR3, as DNA: TGTGCCAGCAGCTCCCTCGTGGAGCAGTACTTC.

The chain has TRBV21-1 and TRBJ2-7; the D segment call TRBD2 is taken from the table without a DNA check. TRBV21-1 has pseudogene status. CDR3 length equals 13 residues. CDR3 nucleotides: TGTGCCAGCGGCCGGGACTCCGTCTACGAGCAGTACTTC. It codes for CASGRDSVYEQYF.